A selection of T cell receptor beta chains follows, all from one sample in a study of blood T cells in healthy people across ages. One entry per CDR3 protein, called by TCRdb with MiXCR from the 5' RACE reads. Of 600,000 to 850,000 distinct CDR3 sequences in the sample, roughly 45% were seen once. Sample: blood. The receptors come from a woman aged 60-75 years in good health. Both conserved end residues are trimmed from each CDR3.

CDR3 protein: ASSEGGQSNEQF; V gene: TRBV2; J gene: TRBJ2-1
CDR3 protein: SASDQGSGANVLT; V gene: TRBV20-1; J gene: TRBJ2-6
CDR3 protein: ASKGTSGGQETQY; V gene: TRBV12-3/TRBV12-4; J gene: TRBJ2-5
CDR3 protein: ASSFGQGVNYEQY; V gene: TRBV7-9; J gene: TRBJ2-7
CDR3 protein: ASSRAGQGVSGANVLT; V gene: TRBV4-3; J gene: TRBJ2-6
CDR3 protein: ASSPRTGAQKLF; V gene: TRBV9; J gene: TRBJ1-4
CDR3 protein: ASSPRGAGERSYEQY; V gene: TRBV25-1; J gene: TRBJ2-7
CDR3 protein: ASSVGGSRETQY; V gene: TRBV9; J gene: TRBJ2-5
CDR3 protein: ATSDPGLAGSSYTEQF; V gene: TRBV24-1; J gene: TRBJ2-1
CDR3 protein: ASSLSSGTYEQY; V gene: TRBV27; J gene: TRBJ2-7
CDR3 protein: ASSPSGLSGPRNTGELF; V gene: TRBV3-1; J gene: TRBJ2-2